This T cell receptor (beta chain) was recovered during a study of blood T cells in healthy people across ages. The study, taken as a whole, reports: Estimates based on one million T cells were treated as lower bounds.

Primers used in a second PCR of roughly 7 to 12 cycles were a sample-barcoded 5' primer and a J-beta primer mix. Template switching added a 12-random-nucleotide identifier to every cDNA molecule. Any given sample supplied a minimum of 3 million CDR3-containing paired-end reads. TCRdb reprocessed the 5' RACE reads via MiXCR and lists one record per CDR3 protein. Of about 680,000 distinct CDR3 sequences in the sample, around half were seen once. Comment on this clonotype: What it binds is not known.

PBMCs numbering at least 7 million were isolated per sample. Trimming took 6 bases from V and 4 from J; bases not matched to a gene: 7. CDR3 length: 15 residues. In germline, CDR1 is DFQATT, CDR2 SNEGSKA (reference sequence). The TCR comes from a woman aged 55-75 years in good health. Sequenced material: blood. The rearrangement uses TRBV20-1 and TRBJ2-3; 13 bases align to TRBD2. The CDR3 nucleotides read TGCAGTGCCGTCGGACTAGCGGGAGTCTCAGATACGCAGTATTTT. It encodes CSAVGLAGVSDTQYF.